These 19 T cell receptor beta chains originate from one sample sequenced in a study of blood T cell repertoires in COVID-19. Sequencing used immunoSEQ multiplex PCR; TCRdb keeps in-frame clones, though not all of them. In the table there are some 150,000 clones, roughly 90% of which are singletons. Sequencing was performed on peripheral blood. The origin of the receptors is an older woman with COVID-19, enrolled during active disease.

This clone has just one count. The J gene is TRBJ2-2, the V gene TRBV25-1; the match to TRBD1 covers 12 bases. CDR1 and CDR2 (germline): MGHDK, SYGVNS. This CDR3 is built from 16 residues. V shed 4 bases and J 3 bases; nucleotides not matched to a gene: 3. Here the CDR3 reads CASSAGTGGDTGELFF. The CDR3, as DNA: TGTGCCAGCAGTGCTGGGACAGGGGGCGACACCGGGGAGCTGTTTTTT.

V gene TRBV6-5 combines with J gene TRBJ1-6; D uncertain. Trimming cost V 2 bases and J 8 bases, with 7 bases left between them. CDR3 length equals 13 residues. Germline assignment: CDR1 MNHEY and CDR2 SVGAGI. The CDR3: CASSYPEDSPLHF. The DNA of the CDR3 is TGTGCCAGCAGTTACCCAGAGGATTCACCCCTCCACTTT.

The chain recombines TRBV5-1 with TRBJ2-2, with D uncertain. In germline, CDR1 is SGHRS, CDR2 YFSETQ. CDR3 length equals 13 residues. Trimming removed 3 bases at V and 7 bases at J, with 10 bases between. This CDR3 is CASSSSFGGELFF. DNA for the CDR3: TGCGCCAGCAGCTCCAGTTTTGGCGGGGAGCTGTTTTTT.

The J gene is TRBJ2-7, the V gene TRBV12-3 or TRBV12-4, with a weak D call TRBD1 (5 bases). The CDR3 spans 12 residues. The V end was cut by 5 bases, the J end by 0 bases, with 5 bases between. The CDR3 nucleotides are TGTGCCAGCAGTGACAGCTCCTACGAGCAGTACTTC. It encodes CASSDSSYEQYF.

The genes are TRBV3-1 (or the pseudogene TRBV3-2) and TRBJ2-1; 8 bases are shared with TRBD2. V trimming: 0 bases; J trimming: 10 bases; junction bases outside the gene matches: 11. Germline V gene data show CDR1 as LGHDT and CDR2 as YNNKEL (reference sequence). The CDR3 runs to 16 residues. In DNA form, the CDR3 reads TGTGCCAGCAGCCAAGATCCTCCGGGAGGGCCCCGGGAGCAGTTCTTC. This sequence encodes CASSQDPPGGPREQFF.

CDR3 in amino acids: CASSIQGLVYEQYF. Written as DNA, the CDR3 is TGTGCCAGTAGTATCCAAGGACTGGTCTACGAGCAGTACTTC. The J gene is TRBJ2-7, the V gene TRBV19; a weak D match, TRBD2 (5 bases). The ends were cut back, 3 bases at V and 3 bases at J, with 12 bases in the middle. This CDR3 comprises 14 residues. In germline, CDR1 is LNHDA, CDR2 SQIVND (reference sequence).

This clone appeared once. The chain couples TRBV7-9 to TRBJ1-2, with D unclear. This CDR3 is built from 13 residues. Trimming removed 3 bases at V and 7 bases at J, with 12 bases between. Germline CDR1 SEHNR, CDR2 FQNEAQ (reference sequence). CDR3 nucleotides: TGTGCCAGCAGCTTCTCAGGCCCATCTGGCTACACCTTC. Translating it yields CASSFSGPSGYTF.

The chain links TRBV7-9 to TRBJ2-2; possible D gene TRBD1, 6 bases. The CDR3 contains 12 residues. V was shortened by 7 bases and J by 6 bases, with 9 bases between the two germline ends. Germline values: CDR1 SEHNR, CDR2 FQNEAQ (reference sequence). The CDR3 coding sequence is TGTGCCAGCACCTGGACAGCCGGGGAGCTGTTTTTT. Amino acid sequence: CASTWTAGELFF.

This chain uses TRBV7-8 with TRBJ2-1; 10 nucleotides agree with TRBD2. CDR1 and CDR2 from the germline V gene are SGHVS and FQNEAQ. J gave up 0 bases and V 1 base, and 6 bases lay outside the gene matches. CDR3 length equals 18 residues. CDR3 sequence (DNA): TGTGCCAGCAGCTTAGGACTAGCGGGTAGGAGCTCCTACAATGAGCAGTTCTTC. It encodes CASSLGLAGRSSYNEQFF.

The gene calls are TRBV13 and TRBJ2-7; 7 bases match TRBD2. Trimming took 4 bases from V and 2 from J; bases not matched to a gene: 5. Germline CDR1 reads PRHDT; CDR2 reads FYEKMQ (reference sequence). This CDR3 region has 14 residues. The CDR3 coding sequence is TGTGCCAGCAGCTGGGAGGGGACCCCCTACGAGCAGTACTTC. Translation: CASSWEGTPYEQYF. The full variable domain, rest sourced from reference TRBV13 and TRBJ2-7, is AAGVIQSPRHLIKEKRETATLKCYPIPRHDTVYWYQQGPGQDPQFLISFYEKMQSDKGSIPDRFSAQQFSDYHSELNMSSLELGDSALYFCASSWEGTPYEQYFGPGTRLTVT.

The J gene is TRBJ2-7, the V gene TRBV9, with 12 bases identical to TRBD2. The CDR3 is 16 amino acids. With V trimmed by 4 bases and J by 6 bases, 11 bases remained unmatched. Per germline, CDR1 SGDLS and CDR2 YYNGEE. Written as DNA, the CDR3 is TGTGCCAGCAGCTCCAGGACTAGCGGGGACCAGGGCGAGCAGTACTTC. It codes for CASSSRTSGDQGEQYF.

To note about this clone: Other DNA sequences from this sample encode an identical CDR3 as well. The chain combines TRBV6-1 with TRBJ1-5; D unresolved. The ends were cut back, 1 base at V and 3 bases at J, with 7 bases in the middle. Germline V lookup: CDR1 MNHNS, CDR2 SASEGT. The CDR3 is 14 amino acids. The CDR3 nucleotides read TGTGCCAGCAGTGAAGGGGCAAACAATCAGCCCCAGCATTTT. It encodes CASSEGANNQPQHF.

The chain combines TRBV13 with TRBJ2-7; TRBD1 matches 8 bases. The CDR3 extends over 14 amino acids. The V gene end was trimmed by 2 bases and the J gene end by 2 bases; junction bases not matched to a gene: 2. Germline lookup yields CDR1 PRHDT and CDR2 FYEKMQ (reference sequence). Here the CDR3 reads CASSLWDRTYEQYF. The CDR3 DNA reads TGTGCCAGCAGCTTATGGGACAGGACCTACGAGCAGTACTTC.

The rearrangement joins TRBV7-3 to TRBJ2-7; 12 positions agree with TRBD2. V dropped 5 bases and J dropped 5; count of bases not matched to a gene: 7. This CDR3 region has 15 residues. Germline values: CDR1 SGHTA, CDR2 FQGTGA. CDR3: CASSPTSGRSHEQYF. Here the CDR3 DNA reads TGTGCCAGCAGCCCGACTAGCGGGAGAAGCCACGAGCAGTACTTC. The full variable domain, in which reference TRBV7-3 and TRBJ2-7 provide the parts outside the CDR3, is GAGVSQTPSNKVTEKGKYVELRCDPISGHTALYWYRQSLGQGPEFLIYFQGTGAADDSGLPNDRFFAVRPEGSVSTLKIQRTERGDSAVYLCASSPTSGRSHEQYFGPGTRLTVT.

The rearrangement uses TRBV4-3 and TRBJ2-4; TRBD2 agrees at 9 bases. Germline trimming cut 4 bases from V and 6 bases from J; bases unmatched to any gene: 10. Germline V lookup: CDR1 LGHNA, CDR2 YSLEER. This CDR3 comprises 16 residues. The DNA for the CDR3 is TGCGCCAGCAGCCGCGGGATAGCGGGAGAGGGAAACATTCAGTACTTC. It encodes CASSRGIAGEGNIQYF.

CDR3 nucleotide sequence: TGTGCCAGCAGTTATTCGACAGGGAATTCACCCCTCCACTTT. This translates into CASSYSTGNSPLHF. The gene calls are TRBV6-5 and TRBJ1-6, with TRBD1 identical over 7 bases. CDR3 length: 14 residues. V was clipped by 3 bases and J by 7 bases; unmatched bases: 3. Germline V gives CDR1 MNHEY, CDR2 SVGAGI.

The chain joins TRBV7-2 to TRBJ2-3, with D possibly TRBD2 on 5 matching bases. The length of the CDR3 is 15 residues. The V end was cut by 2 bases, the J end by 3 bases, with 12 bases between. Germline-derived CDR1 and CDR2 are SGHTA and FQGNSA. The CDR3 DNA follows: TGTGCCAGCAGCTTATACGGAGGACCGACAGATACGCAGTATTTT. The encoded protein is CASSLYGGPTDTQYF. Full variable domain (remainder filled in from reference TRBV7-2 and TRBJ2-3): GAGVSQSPSNKVTEKGKDVELRCDPISGHTALYWYRQSLGQGLEFLIYFQGNSAPDKSGLPSDRFSAERTGGSVSTLTIQRTQQEDSAVYLCASSLYGGPTDTQYFGPGTRLTVL.

The count of this clone is one. The V and J genes are TRBV10-3 and TRBJ1-5; 9 bases are shared with TRBD1. This CDR3 is built from 16 residues. Germline CDR1 and CDR2: ENHRY and SYGVKD. With V trimmed by 11 bases and J by 2 bases, 13 bases remained unmatched. Written as DNA, the CDR3 is TGTGCCGTTGCGAACCCGGACAGGGGAGGCAATCAGCCCCAGCATTTT. The encoded protein is CAVANPDRGGNQPQHF.

This chain links TRBV4-3 with TRBJ2-7; 8 bases line up with TRBD2. The CDR3 totals 17 residues. The V gene's germline CDR1 is LGHNA and CDR2 YSLEER. V lost 0 bases and J lost 2; bases outside the gene matches: 9. This chain's CDR3 is CASSQDRYTSGTYEQYF. Written as DNA, the CDR3 is TGCGCCAGCAGCCAAGATCGTTACACTAGCGGAACCTACGAGCAGTACTTC.